Sequencing of this TCR beta chain was carried out in a study of T cell responses to AZD1222 COVID-19 vaccine. Produced via immunoSEQ multiplex PCR; TCRdb's table is partial and in-frame only. The sample has 95,000 to 100,000 clones, 70% to 85% seen once. Regarding the study as a whole: Mostly white British, mostly female donors; authors suggested clonal diversity may be underestimated. Just a handful of AZD1222 recipients were seropositive at baseline. The study reported that nearly half of spike-specific TCRs target unmutated variant regions.

Germline V lookup: CDR1 SNHLY, CDR2 FYNNEI. V lost 1 base and J lost 2; bases outside the gene matches: 4. The CDR3 runs 16 residues. About this clone itself: Its antigen is unknown.

The sample here was peripheral blood, taken 28 days after the second AZD1222 dose. This chain uses TRBV2 with TRBJ2-5; TRBD2 matches at 10 bases. The sequence came from an adult who received the AZD1222 COVID-19 vaccine. In DNA, the CDR3 is TGTGCCAGCAGTGAAGAGGTACTAGCGGGGCAAGAGACCCAGTACTTC. This codes for CASSEEVLAGQETQYF.